The sequence of this TCR beta chain was determined in a study of blood T cell repertoires in COVID-19. Study in general: Collection of acute and convalescent COVID-19 samples took place in the United States, Italy and Spain. T cells, B-cell-depleted T cells, or PBMCs supplied cDNA or gDNA.

Trimming cost V 1 base and J 1 base; bases outside gene matches: 5. This CDR3 contains 17 residues. Germline CDR1 is MGHRA and CDR2 is YSYEKL. Only in-frame clones appear in the TCRdb table, and some are missing; sequencing was by immunoSEQ multiplex PCR. The repertoire consists of roughly 67,000 clones, with around 84% occurring once and the leading ten covering over 4%. Sequencing was performed on peripheral blood. The genes are TRBV4-1 and TRBJ2-7; TRBD2 agrees at 12 bases. The receptor was derived from a man aged 50 or older with acute or convalescent COVID-19. As DNA, the CDR3 is TGCGCCAGCAGCCAAGGGACTAGCGGGAAGAGATCCTACGAGCAGTACTTC. This codes for CASSQGTSGKRSYEQYF.